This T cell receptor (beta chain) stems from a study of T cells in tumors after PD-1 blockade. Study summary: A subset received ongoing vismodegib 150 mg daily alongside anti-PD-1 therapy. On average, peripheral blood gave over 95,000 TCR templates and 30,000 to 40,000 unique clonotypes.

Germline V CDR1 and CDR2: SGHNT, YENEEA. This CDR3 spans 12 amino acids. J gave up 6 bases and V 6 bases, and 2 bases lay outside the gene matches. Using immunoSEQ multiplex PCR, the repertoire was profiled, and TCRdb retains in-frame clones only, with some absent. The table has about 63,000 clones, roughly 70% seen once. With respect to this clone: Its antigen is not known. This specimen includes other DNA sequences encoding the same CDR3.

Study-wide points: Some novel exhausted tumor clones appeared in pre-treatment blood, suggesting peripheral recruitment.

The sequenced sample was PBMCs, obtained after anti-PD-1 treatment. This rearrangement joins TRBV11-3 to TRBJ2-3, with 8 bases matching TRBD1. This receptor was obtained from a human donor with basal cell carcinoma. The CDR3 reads CASSRQGDTQYF. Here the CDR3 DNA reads TGTGCCAGCAGTAGACAGGGGGATACGCAGTATTTT.